This TCR beta chain was recovered during a study of Ad26.COV2.S vaccination and SARS-CoV-2 variants. Treatment meaning: around 19 received Ad26.COV2.S at low or high dose, single or two shots; about five received placebo; per-sample allocation not given. Sampling was done on day 63 after the first vaccine or placebo injection. Profiled with immunoSEQ multiplex PCR; TCRdb holds only in-frame clones, not every one. The sample holds around 310,000 clones, approximately 87% seen once. This TCR derives from a person between 18 and 65 years old who received the Ad26.COV2.S COVID-19 vaccine or a placebo. The sequencing here drew on peripheral blood, taken in a trial of Ad26.COV2.S vaccine versus placebo.

This CDR3 is CASSRALRGEAFF. In DNA, the CDR3 is TGTGCCAGTAGTAGGGCTCTCCGGGGAGAAGCTTTCTTT. V is TRBV19 and J is TRBJ1-1; D unclear. CDR1 and CDR2 from the germline V gene are LNHDA and SQIVND (reference sequence). The CDR3 spans 13 residues. V was cut by 4 bases and J by 8 bases, with 14 bases left in between. The whole variable domain, filled in from reference TRBV19 and TRBJ1-1, reads DGGITQSPKYLFRKEGQNVTLSCEQNLNHDAMYWYRQDPGQGLRLIYYSQIVNDFQKGDIAEGYSVSREKKESFPLTVTSAQKNPTAFYLCASSRALRGEAFFGQGTRLTVV.